This T cell receptor (beta chain) is drawn from a study of blood T cell repertoires in COVID-19. Overall study context: The cDNA or gDNA used as material had been derived from T cells, B-cell-depleted T cells, or PBMCs.

CDR3 length equals 17 residues. The germline CDR1 and CDR2 sequences are KGHSH and LQKENI. The ends lost 1 base at V and 8 bases at J; junction bases unmatched: 8. Participants were aged roughly 18 to 90 years, lived in under 30 US areas, and enrolled virtually. Among Cohort 3 donors, those recovered had two negative PCRs, clearance, or symptom resolution. This table comes from immunoSEQ multiplex PCR, and its TCRdb copy is limited to in-frame clones, with some not included. This repertoire shows approximately 300,000 clones, approximately 90% found once; its top ten account for 10%. The sample taken for sequencing was PBMCs or T cells enriched from blood (not recorded which). The origin of this receptor is a woman under 30 who had recovered from COVID-19. This chain joins TRBV18 and TRBJ2-1; TRBD2 matches 13 bases. CDR3 residues: CASSPRITSGRGDEQFF. Here the CDR3 DNA reads TGTGCCAGCTCACCACGAATAACTAGCGGGAGGGGGGATGAGCAGTTCTTC.